One sample yielded the 20 T cell receptor beta chains listed below, sequenced in a study of a mutant IDH1 vaccine in newly diagnosed glioma. Noted time point: week 11, during vaccination. Doses consisted of 300 ug of mutant IDH1 20-mer peptide each, paired with topical imiquimod. What these receptors recognize is not known. Assay used: immunoSEQ multiplex PCR; TCRdb lists only in-frame clones, some missing. Found here are roughly 70,000 clones, about four fifths of them singletons; the top ten hold roughly 9.5%. The starting material was PBMCs, obtained from a glioma patient whose treatment included an IDH1 peptide vaccine. These receptors all stem from a woman between 45 and 65 years old with glioma.

CDR3: CASSLEGNSNQPQHF. The CDR3 DNA sequence: TGTGCCAGCAGCTTGGAGGGTAATAGCAATCAGCCCCAGCATTTT. The chain couples TRBV5-5 to TRBJ1-5; D gene ambiguous. Trimming took off 0 bases at V and 0 bases at J, with 7 bases between the two ends. This CDR3 has 15 amino acids. Germline lookup yields CDR1 SGHKS and CDR2 YYEKEE (reference sequence).

J is TRBJ1-2 and V is TRBV9; TRBD1 is a possible D gene (5 bases). The CDR3 is 14 residues long. Germline V CDR1 and CDR2: SGDLS, YYNGEE. V was clipped by 4 bases and J by 2 bases, with 12 bases between them. As DNA, the CDR3 is TGTGCCAGCAGCTCCCAAAAGGGGAACTATGGCTACACCTTC. It translates to CASSSQKGNYGYTF. The variable domain in full, completed from reference TRBV9 and TRBJ1-2, reads DSGVTQTPKHLITATGQRVTLRCSPRSGDLSVYWYQQSLDQGLQFLIQYYNGEERAKGNILERFSAQQFPDLHSELNLSSLELGDSALYFCASSSQKGNYGYTFGSGTRLTVV.

The J gene is TRBJ2-7, the V gene TRBV27; 10 positions agree with TRBD2. The J segment lost 1 base and the V segment lost 5 bases, leaving 5 bases of the junction unmatched. The CDR3 loop spans 15 amino acids. Per germline, CDR1 MNHEY and CDR2 SMNVEV (reference sequence). The CDR3 loop is CASSLRLAGSYEQYF. For the CDR3, the DNA is TGTGCCAGCAGTCTCAGACTAGCGGGTTCCTACGAGCAGTACTTC.

The table lists this clone with a few counts. The gene calls are TRBV9 and TRBJ2-2; the D is unclear. The length of the CDR3 is 15 residues. With 0 bases removed from V and 3 bases from J, the gap between germline ends came to 9 bases. Germline-derived CDR1 and CDR2 are SGDLS and YYNGEE. The CDR3 bases are TGTGCCAGCAGCGTAGGGACGGTGGACACCGGGGAGCTGTTTTTT. It encodes CASSVGTVDTGELFF.

The chain combines TRBV15 with TRBJ2-5; D remains unclear. Trimming took 0 bases from V and 2 from J, leaving 7 bases between them. Germline V lookup: CDR1 LNHNV, CDR2 YYDKDF (reference sequence). The CDR3 is 14 residues long. CDR3 bases: TGTGCCACCAGCAGAGAAGGCAGACAAGAGACCCAGTACTTC. It yields the protein CATSREGRQETQYF.

The rearrangement links TRBV19 to TRBJ1-6; 8 positions match TRBD1. V was pared by 5 bases and J by 7 bases, with 4 bases of the junction left unmatched. The length of the CDR3 is 14 residues. CDR1 and CDR2 (germline): LNHDA, SQIVND (reference sequence). CDR3: CASSLDRENSPLHF. The CDR3 DNA is TGTGCCAGTAGTTTGGACAGGGAAAATTCACCCCTCCACTTT.

The gene calls are TRBV2 and TRBJ2-2; unclear D gene. V shed 7 bases and J shed 8 bases, with 14 bases lying between them. CDR1 and CDR2 from the germline V gene are SNHLY and FYNNEI. The CDR3 loop spans 13 amino acids. This CDR3 reads CASKPVGGGELFF. CDR3 DNA: TGTGCCAGCAAACCCGTGGGTGGGGGGGAGCTGTTTTTT.

The J gene is TRBJ2-1, the V gene TRBV9; 12 bases fit TRBD2. Germline V gene sequence: CDR1 SGDLS, CDR2 YYNGEE. Trimming removed 4 bases from V and 9 bases from J; junction bases left unmatched: 11. The CDR3 length is 16 residues. CDR3: CASSPASLAGGTEQFF. The CDR3 DNA sequence: TGTGCCAGCAGCCCCGCCTCACTAGCGGGGGGTACTGAGCAGTTCTTC.

V is TRBV5-6 and J is TRBJ2-5, with a possible D match to TRBD2 (7 bases). This CDR3 has 15 amino acids. Germline-derived CDR1 and CDR2 are SGHDT and YYEEEE. V gave up 0 bases and J gave up 5 bases, with 14 bases separating them. This chain's CDR3 is CASSLAGGRAETQYF. In DNA, the CDR3 is TGTGCCAGCAGCTTGGCCGGGGGGCGAGCGGAGACCCAGTACTTC. Full variable domain (missing parts from reference TRBV5-6 and TRBJ2-5): DAGVTQSPTHLIKTRGQQVTLRCSPKSGHDTVSWYQQALGQGPQFIFQYYEEEERQRGNFPDRFSGHQFPNYSSELNVNALLLGDSALYLCASSLAGGRAETQYFGPGTRLLVL.

The V call is TRBV9, the J call TRBJ2-7; the match to TRBD1 covers 8 bases. The CDR3 is 13 residues long. V shed 3 bases, J shed 7 bases, and the junction held 6 bases outside the gene matches. Germline V gene sequence: CDR1 SGDLS, CDR2 YYNGEE. The chain's CDR3 is CASSARTGKEQYF. Written as DNA, the CDR3 is TGTGCCAGCAGCGCCCGGACAGGGAAAGAGCAGTACTTC.

This chain joins TRBV5-1 and TRBJ2-2; 10 nucleotides agree with TRBD1. Per germline, CDR1 SGHRS and CDR2 YFSETQ. V dropped 4 bases and J dropped 5; count of bases not matched to a gene: 8. The CDR3 spans 16 residues. The CDR3 nucleotides read TGCGCCAGCAGCCATTCCAGGACAGGGGGAACCGGGGAGCTGTTTTTT. This codes for CASSHSRTGGTGELFF.

The rearrangement joins TRBV11-2 to TRBJ2-7, with 9 bases fitting TRBD1. Trimming at V came to 6 bases and at J to 6 bases, leaving 9 bases not matched to a gene. This CDR3 comprises 14 residues. The germline V gene encodes CDR1 SGHAT and CDR2 FQNNGV. CDR3: CASSHVGQGFEQYF. DNA of the CDR3: TGTGCCAGCAGTCATGTGGGACAGGGTTTCGAGCAGTACTTC.

V usage is TRBV9 and J usage is TRBJ2-5; D remains unclear. The CDR3 has 15 amino acids. Germline lookup yields CDR1 SGDLS and CDR2 YYNGEE. V was cut by 0 bases and J by 2 bases, with 11 bases left in between. The CDR3 is CASSVDGARQETQYF. CDR3 nucleotides: TGTGCCAGCAGCGTAGACGGTGCGAGACAAGAGACCCAGTACTTC.

In the case of this clone: Sequence at one end of the junction differs from germline and may be a read error. This rearrangement joins TRBV7-8 to TRBJ1-1, with D perhaps TRBD1 (5 bases). Germline values: CDR1 SGHVS, CDR2 FQNEAQ. The CDR3 has 14 residues. Here the CDR3 DNA reads TGTGCCAGCAGCTTAGCGGAGGGGAACGCTGAAGCTTTCTTT. Protein: CASSLAEGNAEAFF.

This chain links TRBV4-1 with TRBJ1-3; D is ambiguous. CDR1 is MGHRA and CDR2 is YSYEKL in the germline V gene. This CDR3 has 12 residues. Trimming shortened V by 4 bases and J by 4 bases, and 5 bases separated the two germline ends. The CDR3 bases are TGCGCCAGCAGCCCAGCCGGAAACACCATATATTTT. Translating gives CASSPAGNTIYF.

V gene TRBV7-8 combines with J gene TRBJ2-2; D is undetermined. Germline CDR1 and CDR2: SGHVS and FQNEAQ. CDR3 size: 14 residues. The germline V and J ends were trimmed by 6 bases and 4 bases, with 12 bases remaining between them. Here the CDR3 reads CASSFSPTTGELFF. For the CDR3, the DNA is TGTGCCAGCAGTTTTAGCCCGACCACCGGGGAGCTGTTTTTT.

The CDR3 loop reads CASSPARGNTIYF. DNA of the CDR3: TGTGCCAGTAGTCCCGCCAGGGGAAACACCATATATTTT. The chain links TRBV19 to TRBJ1-3; D uncertain. Trimming pared 5 bases from V and 4 bases from J, leaving 9 bases between. Looked up from germline, CDR1 is LNHDA and CDR2 is SQIVND (reference sequence). This CDR3 region has 13 residues.

On this clone itself: An end of the junction differs from the germline gene, which may be a read error. The chain recombines TRBV28 with TRBJ2-3, with no clear D. This CDR3 is built from 12 residues. From germline, CDR1 is MDHEN and CDR2 SYDVKM. The CDR3 region is CASSLGQSYENF. The CDR3 DNA is TGTGCCAGCAGTTTAGGGCAGTCCTACGAGAATTTT.

The chain links TRBV19 to TRBJ1-1, with a weak D call TRBD1 (6 bases). This CDR3 has 14 residues. In germline, CDR1 is LNHDA, CDR2 SQIVND (reference sequence). V was trimmed by 4 bases and J by 6 bases, leaving 15 bases between them. The chain's CDR3 is CASSTLRGLAEAFF. The DNA of the CDR3 is TGTGCCAGTAGTACCCTTAGGGGGTTGGCTGAAGCTTTCTTT.

V and J are TRBV6-1 and TRBJ1-5; D not certain. The germline V gene encodes CDR1 MNHNS and CDR2 SASEGT. Trimming cost V 10 bases and J 2 bases, with 12 bases left between them. The CDR3 totals 13 residues. The CDR3 coding sequence is TGTGCCACGTACGCTGGGGGCAATCAGCCCCAGCATTTT. It codes for CATYAGGNQPQHF.